The clone carrying this T cell receptor beta chain occurred once. Its specificity is unknown. These data are taken from a study of Ad26.COV2.S vaccination and SARS-CoV-2 variants. Study context: Each vaccinee took Ad26.COV2.S intramuscularly, once or twice 56 days apart.

Data came from immunoSEQ multiplex PCR; TCRdb stores just in-frame clones and leaves some out. The data hold about 350,000 clones, with about 88% observed a single time. As to treatment: about 20 received Ad26.COV2.S at low or high dose, single or two shots; five or six received placebo; per-sample allocation not given. All samples were drawn on day 63, counting from the first vaccine or placebo injection. In Boston, the donor was an adult between 18-55 years of age. Study conclusions and caveats: Vaccine and placebo groups showed comparable non-spike TCR breadth. It is possible that the TCR breadth and depth analyses underestimated the total T cell responses.

Trimming left V 5 bases short and J 8 bases short, with 22 bases between. The germline gives CDR1 SGHRS, CDR2 YFSETQ. The CDR3 contains 15 residues. The rearrangement joins TRBV5-1 to TRBJ1-2; maybe TRBD1 (5 bases). Sample: peripheral blood, taken in a trial of Ad26.COV2.S vaccine versus placebo. The clonotype comes from a person aged 18-65 years who received the Ad26.COV2.S COVID-19 vaccine or a placebo. CDR3 DNA: TGCGCCAGCAGACTCAACCCGGGGGGGTTCGGCGGCTACACCTTC. It specifies CASRLNPGGFGGYTF. The full variable domain, in which reference TRBV5-1 and TRBJ1-2 provide the parts outside the CDR3, is KAGVTQTPRYLIKTRGQQVTLSCSPISGHRSVSWYQQTPGQGLQFLFEYFSETQRNKGNFPGRFSGRQFSNSRSEMNVSTLELGDSALYLCASRLNPGGFGGYTFGSGTRLTVV.